This record concerns one T cell receptor (beta chain) sequence. Many counts were recorded for this clonotype. Its binding antigen is unknown. There are no base qualities to consult, and no much larger clone falls within one base. The sample comes from a study of regulatory T cells in long-lasting Graves disease (dated by TCRdb to about 2021). A note on the overall study: Newly diagnosed Graves' disease patients had taken antithyroid drugs for less than 3 months. Patients with persistent Graves' disease were compared with patients with newly diagnosed Graves' disease using TCR sequencing and RNA sequencing of peripheral blood. A total of around 35 samples underwent TCR sequencing: approximately 13 from persistent and roughly 20 from newly diagnosed Graves' disease patients. The study was conducted in China and was registered as a clinical trial.

Library method: multiplex PCR. The run used an Illumina HiSeq 4000. TCR beta libraries were built with iRepertoire HTBI primers and Arm-PCR amplification of CDR3 regions. Before sequencing, the PCR products went through gel purification. On the authors' methods: Across samples, 62 TRBV and 15 or so TRBJ segments were identified and used for gene usage analysis of CDR3 amino acid clonotypes. Filtered high-quality paired reads were merged into contigs using COPE and FqMerger. BLAST was used to align contigs to the IMGT TRBV, TRBD and TRBJ reference genes, and CDR3 was defined following IMGT. Highly expanded clones were defined as clonotypes with a frequency above 0.1%. Shannon entropy was used to measure repertoire diversity, and the Gini coefficient was used to measure V-J evenness. Public clonotypes were defined as clonotypes shared by more than one individual. TCRdb's own reprocessing of the public reads used fastp at Q25 and MiXCR and kept productive beta chains. Here each entry gathers all rows of one CDR3 protein and keeps the most common genes and DNA. The V and J calls here are based on TCRdb, not the publication. The sample table contains more than 300,000 distinct CDR3 sequences; only one count was recorded for 15% to 19% of them. The top ten constitute approximately 22% of the sample.

V was cut back by 7 bases and J by 6 bases, leaving a gap of 18 bases between them. CDR1 and CDR2 are read off the germline V gene as MNHEY and SVGEGT. Spanning cysteine to phenylalanine, the CDR3 consists of 15 amino acids. Only the CDR3 part of the read is kept: 45 bases, read in frame from the first base. Results and caveats for the whole study, not just this receptor: Patients with persistent disease shared more public clonotypes (approximately 2,500) than newly diagnosed patients did (around 980). Sequencing and analysis were limited to the TCR beta chain. The authors acknowledged the small sample size as a limitation that may reduce accuracy. Peripheral blood alone was examined, since thyroid tissue, which constituted the primary lesion, could not be accessed. Compared with newly diagnosed patients, persistent Graves' disease patients had lower TCR Shannon entropy and fewer highly expanded clones, which suggests clonal expansion. Persistent disease showed preferential use of TRBV28, TRBJ1-2 and TRBJ2-5, whereas newly diagnosed disease favored TRBV20-1 and TRBJ2-1.

Explained via the paper, the time point label denotes: newly diagnosed GD, antithyroid drugs for less than 3 months. For both TCR sequencing and RNA sequencing, RNA was extracted from PBMCs using TRIzol. Graves' disease was diagnosed according to American Thyroid Association guidelines. Patients for the study were recruited at an endocrinology department in Xi'an, China. Each patient gave about 9.1 milliliters of peripheral blood, collected in an EDTA anticoagulant tube. Ficoll Paque Plus density gradient separation was used to isolate PBMCs, and no further T cell sorting was performed. RNA quality was checked with an Agilent 2100 Bioanalyzer and agarose gel, and concentration with a NanoDrop 2000.

Specimen: peripheral blood mononuclear cells (PBMCs), collected at new diagnosis, from a patient treated with antithyroid drugs. The chain is assembled from TRBV6-2 or TRBV6-3 and TRBJ2-2, with the D call perhaps TRBD1 or TRBD2, as 7 bases match in each case. The TCR originated in a female donor with Graves disease. The DNA sequence is given as TGTGCCAGCAAAACAGGGGCGGGAGCCGCCGGGGAGCTGTTTTTT. This sequence encodes CASKTGAGAAGELFF.